A single T cell receptor beta chain is shown here with its context. This CDR3 is built from 14 residues. Germline trimming cut 8 bases from V and 0 bases from J; bases unmatched to any gene: 9. Germline V gives CDR1 SQVTM, CDR2 ANQGSEA. Under the authors' procedure: By means of reference gene primer amplification, nucleated cell counts were estimated. Sequencing was performed with immunoSEQ multiplex PCR; in TCRdb, only in-frame clones are kept and a portion is missing. V and J calls and clone size are copied from that table; D and trimming were computed from the DNA. The table lists around 160,000 clones, 81% of them singletons. The data are from a study of blood T cell repertoires in COVID-19.

The V and J genes are TRBV29-1 and TRBJ1-1; 7 bases line up with TRBD1. Sequencing used peripheral blood. The receptor comes from a human donor with acute or convalescent COVID-19. The donor label of this sample is uncertain. The CDR3 nucleotides are TGCAGCTCTACCCGAGGACAGGTGAACACTGAAGCTTTCTTT. Translation gives CSSTRGQVNTEAFF.